The sequence of this TCR beta chain was determined in a study of blood T cells in healthy people across ages. General observations from the study: Estimates drawn from one million T cells were deemed to understate diversity.

In this sample, this clonotype turned up a few times. The antigen remains undetermined. PCR was performed a second time for about 7 to 12 cycles using a sample-barcoded 5' primer and a J-beta primer mix. Samples each returned at least 2.5 million CDR3-containing paired-end reads. TCRdb recomputed calls from the 5' RACE reads with MiXCR, one row per CDR3 protein. The repertoire has 760,000 or so distinct CDR3 sequences, 25% of them found once; the top ten carry more than 8%. Germline CDR1 and CDR2: LNHDA and SQIVND (reference sequence). V was trimmed by 4 bases and J by 9 bases, leaving 13 bases between them. The CDR3 is 13 residues long. These data also formed part of another study, on T cells of mothers and their children. This second study says: From each mother came over 10 million TCR beta CDR3 reads, and from each child came some 3.2 million.

The chain carries TRBV19 and TRBJ2-1; D call uncertain. Sequenced input: blood. This receptor was identified in a boy younger than 18 in good health. This chain's CDR3 is CASSNPQISEQFF. DNA of the CDR3: TGTGCCAGTAGTAACCCACAAATCAGTGAGCAGTTCTTC.